The sequence of this TCR beta chain was determined in a study of CD8 T cells in ankylosing spondylitis. Study findings and constraints: Reportedly, significant enrichment of disease-linked clones occurred in matched ankylosing spondylitis synovial fluid. A TCR beta motif made of eight highly homologous variants seemed typical of ankylosing spondylitis blood. Earlier reports found some motif variants in synovial fluid and blood in reactive arthritis.

Libraries for TCR beta were made by quantitative 5'-RACE with molecular barcodes. TCRdb reanalysed the 5' RACE reads using MiXCR and keeps one entry per CDR3 protein. Of approximately 200,000 distinct CDR3 sequences listed, more than 10% are singletons. This CDR3 comprises 12 residues. V shed 6 bases and J shed 6 bases, with 12 bases lying between them. Germline V gene data show CDR1 as SEHNR and CDR2 as FQNEAQ (reference sequence). Many counts were recorded for this clonotype. Its antigen remains unidentified. The rearrangement uses TRBV7-9 and TRBJ2-7; D call uncertain. The receptor comes from a male donor with ankylosing spondylitis or in good health (not recorded which). The sequenced sample was blood, either unsorted or a sorted T cell fraction (not recorded which). The CDR3 DNA reads as TGTGCCAGCAGGGGTGGAGAGGTCGAGCAGTACTTC. The encoded protein is CASRGGEVEQYF.